This T cell receptor (beta chain) derives from a study of blood T cell repertoires in COVID-19. The wider study: COVID-19 samples from acute and convalescent phases originated in the United States, Italy and Spain. PBMCs, B-cell-depleted T cells, or T cells provided the cDNA or gDNA that made up the material.

CDR3 length equals 19 residues. Trimming stripped 1 base from V and 1 base from J, with 20 bases between. Germline V gene sequence: CDR1 SGHTA, CDR2 FQGNSA. Authors' processing steps: Quantification of nucleated cells was approximated via reference gene primer amplification. Assay used: immunoSEQ multiplex PCR; TCRdb lists only in-frame clones, some missing. V and J calls and clone size follow that table, whereas D and trimming were derived from the DNA. The sample has roughly 280,000 clones; approximately 90% are singletons. Sequencing input: peripheral blood. The clonotype originates from a woman aged 50 to 60 who had recovered from COVID-19. The chain couples TRBV7-2 to TRBJ2-4; no clear D gene. The CDR3 DNA follows: TGTGCCAGCAGCTTAGGGTTTTATAAGGCGGAGAGGGCCAAAAACATTCAGTACTTC. Its protein product is CASSLGFYKAERAKNIQYF. The complete variable domain, with remaining parts taken from reference TRBV7-2 and TRBJ2-4, reads GAGVSQSPSNKVTEKGKDVELRCDPISGHTALYWYRQSLGQGLEFLIYFQGNSAPDKSGLPSDRFSAERTGGSVSTLTIQRTQQEDSAVYLCASSLGFYKAERAKNIQYFGAGTRLSVL.